Presented here are 20 T cell receptor beta chains from one specimen sequenced in a study of shared clonotypes between healthy human individuals. Sequencing was performed with immunoSEQ multiplex PCR; in TCRdb, only in-frame clones are kept and a portion is missing. The data show 2 million to 2.5 million clones, with 90% to 97% seen just once and around 0.13% held by the top ten. Sequencing was done on a sample of naive CD4+ T cells sorted from blood. The sample's subset: CD45RA+ positively selected. These receptors were taken from a young man in good health.

This chain joins TRBV6-1 and TRBJ2-1, with 7 bases fitting TRBD1. The CDR3 covers 13 residues. The V segment lost 7 bases and the J segment 2 bases; nucleotides outside the gene matches: 2. Looked up from germline, CDR1 is MNHNS and CDR2 is SASEGT. DNA for the CDR3: TGTGCCAGCAAGCAGGGGGCCTACAATGAGCAGTTCTTC. Protein: CASKQGAYNEQFF.

This chain uses TRBV5-6 with TRBJ2-2; D is perhaps TRBD2 (5 bases). Germline CDR1 SGHDT, CDR2 YYEEEE. The CDR3 extends over 13 amino acids. The V gene lost 1 base and the J gene lost 7 bases, with 8 bases spanning the gap. The chain's CDR3 is CASSLTGIGELFF. As DNA, the CDR3 is TGTGCCAGCAGCTTGACGGGAATCGGGGAGCTGTTTTTT.

This chain uses TRBV5-6 with TRBJ1-6; 9 bases agree with TRBD1. Trimming took 3 bases from V and 5 from J; bases not matched to a gene: 9. The CDR3 consists of 17 residues. Germline V gene lookup returns CDR1 SGHDT and CDR2 YYEEEE. CDR3 sequence (DNA): TGTGCCAGCAGCTGGAAGCCCGGGACAGGGAATAATTCACCCCTCCACTTT. The encoded protein is CASSWKPGTGNNSPLHF.

This clone was found once. The chain couples TRBV6-1 to TRBJ1-5; no reliable D call. The germline V and J ends were trimmed by 4 bases and 6 bases, with 10 bases remaining between them. The germline gives CDR1 MNHNS, CDR2 SASEGT. The CDR3 extends over 13 amino acids. The CDR3 DNA reads as TGTGCCAGCAGTGCCGGCCCTCCTCAGCCCCAGCATTTT. The encoded protein is CASSAGPPQPQHF.

The rearrangement uses TRBV5-1 and TRBJ2-1; TRBD1 agrees at 8 bases. CDR3 length: 15 amino acids. J was trimmed by 3 bases and V by 0 bases; bases with no gene match: 2. Germline values: CDR1 SGHRS, CDR2 YFSETQ. CDR3 sequence: CASSLDGTGYNEQFF. In DNA, the CDR3 is TGCGCCAGCAGCTTGGACGGGACAGGCTACAATGAGCAGTTCTTC.

The V and J genes are TRBV5-1 and TRBJ2-1; tentative D call: TRBD2 (6 bases). Germline V gene sequence: CDR1 SGHRS, CDR2 YFSETQ. The CDR3 runs to 15 residues. Trimming took off 4 bases at V and 5 bases at J, with 16 bases between the two ends. CDR3: CASSMPGVFDNEQFF. The CDR3 nucleotides are TGCGCCAGCAGCATGCCGGGGGTCTTCGACAATGAGCAGTTCTTC.

The J gene is TRBJ2-5, the V gene TRBV27, with unresolved D. The CDR3 has 13 residues. Deletions cut 2 bases from V and 0 bases from J, with 4 bases between. Germline CDR1 MNHEY, CDR2 SMNVEV (reference sequence). CDR3 coding DNA: TGTGCCAGCAGTTTAATGTACCAAGAGACCCAGTACTTC. Protein product: CASSLMYQETQYF.

V gene TRBV28 combines with J gene TRBJ2-5; possible D gene TRBD2, 6 bases. Between the trimmed V and J ends, which lost 4 bases and 5 bases, there was a span of 14 bases. Germline V gene sequence: CDR1 MDHEN, CDR2 SYDVKM. This CDR3 is 14 amino acids long. The CDR3 bases are TGTGCCAGCAGTTCCATCCGGGGGAGGGAGACCCAGTACTTC. Its protein product is CASSSIRGRETQYF. The full variable domain, rest sourced from reference TRBV28 and TRBJ2-5, is DVKVTQSSRYLVKRTGEKVFLECVQDMDHENMFWYRQDPGLGLRLIYFSYDVKMKEKGDIPEGYSVSREKKERFSLILESASTNQTSMYLCASSSIRGRETQYFGPGTRLLVL.

The CDR3 DNA follows: TGTGCCAGCAGACTACCCACGACAGGACCGCCCCTCCACTTT. This sequence encodes CASRLPTTGPPLHF. V usage is TRBV2 and J usage is TRBJ1-6; tentative D call: TRBD1 (6 bases). Between the trimmed V and J ends, which lost 6 bases and 13 bases, there was a span of 19 bases. CDR1 is SNHLY, CDR2 FYNNEI, per germline. CDR3 length: 14 residues.

The chain couples TRBV11-2 to TRBJ2-7, with a weak D call TRBD1 (6 bases). The V and J ends lost 5 bases and 5 bases respectively, with 16 bases between them. Germline assignment: CDR1 SGHAT and CDR2 FQNNGV. CDR3 length equals 14 residues. In DNA form, the CDR3 reads TGTGCCAGCAGCACGCCACAGGGACACAACGAGCAGTACTTC. This encodes CASSTPQGHNEQYF. The whole variable domain, remainder taken from reference TRBV11-2 and TRBJ2-7, is EAGVAQSPRYKIIEKRQSVAFWCNPISGHATLYWYQQILGQGPKLLIQFQNNGVVDDSQLPKDRFSAERLKGVDSTLKIQPAKLEDSAVYLCASSTPQGHNEQYFGPGTRLTVT.

This chain uses TRBV11-3 with TRBJ2-7; no firm D call. Germline CDR1 and CDR2: SGHNT and YENEEA. Between the trimmed V and J ends, which lost 5 bases and 3 bases, there was a span of 8 bases. The CDR3 has 12 residues. CDR3 amino acids: CASSRNDYEQYF. CDR3 DNA: TGTGCCAGCAGCCGGAATGACTACGAGCAGTACTTC.

The count of this clone is one. The chain has TRBV29-1 and TRBJ2-7; TRBD1 or TRBD2 may be the D gene (5 bases each). This CDR3 has 15 amino acids. Looked up from germline, CDR1 is SQVTM and CDR2 is ANQGSEA. The V end lost 7 bases, the J end lost 2 bases, and 21 bases lay between the germline ends. CDR3 bases: TGCAGCGCCACTGCCGGGACCCAGAAAGCCTACGAGCAGTACTTC. It encodes CSATAGTQKAYEQYF.

The V and J genes are TRBV7-6 and TRBJ1-1; the D gene is possibly TRBD1 (5 bases). The V gene lost 3 bases and the J gene lost 5 bases, with 25 bases spanning the gap. Germline V gene sequence: CDR1 SGHVS, CDR2 FNYEAQ. CDR3 length: 18 amino acids. CDR3 sequence reads: CASSLPRRDLQPGTEAFF. The DNA for the CDR3 is TGTGCCAGCAGCTTGCCCCGTAGGGACCTCCAACCGGGGACTGAAGCTTTCTTT.

The chain has TRBV10-3 and TRBJ1-1; D gene unclear. Germline CDR1 reads ENHRY; CDR2 reads SYGVKD. The CDR3 is 13 residues long. Trimming removed 7 bases at V and 0 bases at J, with 9 bases between. CDR3 protein: CAINAVLNTEAFF. The CDR3 DNA is TGTGCCATCAATGCAGTCCTGAACACTGAAGCTTTCTTT.

The chain couples TRBV11-3 to TRBJ1-4; D uncertain. The CDR3 has 13 residues. Between the trimmed V and J ends, which lost 3 bases and 7 bases, there was a span of 9 bases. CDR1 is SGHNT and CDR2 is YENEEA in the germline V gene. CDR3 DNA: TGTGCCAGCAGCTTCGGTCCAGGTGAAAAACTGTTTTTT. This gives the protein CASSFGPGEKLFF.

This chain joins TRBV2 and TRBJ2-7, with D perhaps TRBD2 (6 bases). V was shortened by 6 bases and J by 2 bases, with 14 bases between the two germline ends. There are 14 residues in the CDR3. Germline V CDR1 and CDR2: SNHLY, FYNNEI. The DNA for the CDR3 is TGTGCCAGCAGACCGGGACTCTTCACCTACGAGCAGTACTTC. It codes for CASRPGLFTYEQYF.

The V gene is TRBV6-5, the J gene TRBJ2-1; TRBD1 agrees at 11 bases. CDR3 length: 16 residues. Germline V gene sequence: CDR1 MNHEY, CDR2 SVGAGI. J gave up 3 bases and V 1 base, and 2 bases lay outside the gene matches. The CDR3 sequence is CASSYLGTGGYNEQFF. The CDR3 DNA reads TGTGCCAGCAGTTACTTAGGGACAGGGGGCTACAATGAGCAGTTCTTC.

Comments on this clone: The same CDR3 is also encoded by other DNA sequences in this sample. The V call is TRBV6-5, the J call TRBJ2-2, with 8 bases fitting TRBD2. Trimming at V came to 9 bases and at J to 2 bases, leaving 5 bases not matched to a gene. There are 14 residues in the CDR3. CDR1 and CDR2 (germline): MNHEY, SVGAGI. The CDR3 DNA follows: TGTGCCAGTAGTCGGGGGGGTAACACCGGGGAGCTGTTTTTT. Its translation: CASSRGGNTGELFF.

About this clone itself: Additional DNA sequences in this sample encode the identical CDR3. J is TRBJ2-5 and V is TRBV28, with a possible D match to TRBD2 (5 bases). Germline V gene lookup returns CDR1 MDHEN and CDR2 SYDVKM. This CDR3 has 13 amino acids. Trimming removed 4 bases from V and 1 base from J, with 7 bases in between. This CDR3 reads CASSSGIQETQYF. The DNA for the CDR3 is TGTGCCAGCAGTTCCGGGATCCAAGAGACCCAGTACTTC.

The rearrangement joins TRBV6-1 to TRBJ2-7; D gene unclear. The CDR3 length is 15 residues. The germline V and J ends were trimmed by 4 bases and 3 bases, with 16 bases remaining between them. Germline loops: CDR1 MNHNS, CDR2 SASEGT. In nucleotides, the CDR3 is TGTGCCAGCAGTGCAAGCGCCCTACCGAGCTACGAGCAGTACTTC. It codes for CASSASALPSYEQYF.